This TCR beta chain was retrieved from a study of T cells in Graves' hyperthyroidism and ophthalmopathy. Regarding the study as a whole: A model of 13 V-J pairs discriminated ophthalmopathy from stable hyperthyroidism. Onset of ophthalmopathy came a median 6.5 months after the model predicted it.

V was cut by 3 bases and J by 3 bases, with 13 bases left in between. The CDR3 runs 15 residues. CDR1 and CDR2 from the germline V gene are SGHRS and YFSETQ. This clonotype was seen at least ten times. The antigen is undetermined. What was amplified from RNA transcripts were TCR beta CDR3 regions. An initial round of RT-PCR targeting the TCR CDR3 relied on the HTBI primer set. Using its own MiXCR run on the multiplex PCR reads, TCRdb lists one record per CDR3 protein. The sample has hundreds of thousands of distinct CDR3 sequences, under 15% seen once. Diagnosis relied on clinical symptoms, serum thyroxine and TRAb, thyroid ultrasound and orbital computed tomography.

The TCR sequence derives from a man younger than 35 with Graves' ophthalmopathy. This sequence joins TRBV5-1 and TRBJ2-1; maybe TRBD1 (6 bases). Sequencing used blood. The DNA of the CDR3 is TGCGCCAGCAGCTCCCACAGGGACGGCTACAATGAGCAGTTCTTC. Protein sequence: CASSSHRDGYNEQFF.